This is a list of T cell receptor beta chains from one sample in a study of OX40 agonist ivuxolimab in advanced cancers. Generated by immunoSEQ multiplex PCR, the TCRdb table keeps only in-frame clones and is missing some. The sample shows about 75,000 clones, about 88% of them seen only once. The specimen comprised CD4+ or CD8+ T cells sorted from blood, sampled in a trial of the OX40 agonist ivuxolimab. These receptor sequences come from an adult with an advanced solid tumor such as melanoma, head and neck, liver or kidney cancer. CDR3s include the opening cysteine and the closing phenylalanine or tryptophan. A D gene is named only where the DNA matches it firmly. The listing skips clone size in some rows; elsewhere it reads once, few, many or a size class.

clone_size | d_call | j_call | v_call | cdr3_nt | cdr3_aa
. | TRBD1 | TRBJ1-1 | TRBV5-6 | TGTGCCAGCAGCTCGACAGGGGGCGGGTACACTGAAGCTTTCTTT | CASSSTGGGYTEAFF
. | . | TRBJ2-7 | TRBV28 | TGTGCCAGCAGTTTACTCCAGGGGAGAGGGACCTACGAGCAGTACTTC | CASSLLQGRGTYEQYF
. | TRBD2 | TRBJ2-3 | TRBV7-2 | TGTGCCAGCAGCTTAGGACTAGCTAGAGATACGCAGTATTTT | CASSLGLARDTQYF
. | . | TRBJ1-2 | TRBV6-6 | TGTGCCAGCACCTACGGGGGGAGAAGTAGTGGCTACACCTTC | CASTYGGRSSGYTF
. | . | TRBJ2-1 | TRBV6-6 | TGTGCCAGCAGTTCCCACGAGGCGGTTGAGCAGTTCTTC | CASSSHEAVEQFF
. | . | TRBJ2-7 | TRBV18 | TGTGCCAGCTCACCACTTAGCGGATACGAGCAGTACTTC | CASSPLSGYEQYF
. | . | TRBJ2-1 | TRBV5-6 | TGTGCCAGCAGCTTGGCCTTTGGATCCTACAATGAGCAGTTCTTC | CASSLAFGSYNEQFF
. | TRBD1 | TRBJ2-1 | TRBV7-9 | TGTGCCAGCAGCCCGGGACAGAATTATAATGAGCAGTTCTTC | CASSPGQNYNEQFF
. | TRBD1 | TRBJ1-2 | TRBV5-1 | TGCGCCAGCAGCTTGGACAGGGGTTTTGATGGCTACACCTTC | CASSLDRGFDGYTF
. | . | TRBJ1-2 | TRBV28 | TGTGCCAGCAGTTTTTTGGGGACCGGTTATGGCTACACCTTC | CASSFLGTGYGYTF
once | . | TRBJ2-3 | TRBV2 | TGTGCCAGCAGTGAGTCGCCCTACCCTAGCACAGATACGCAGTATTTT | CASSESPYPSTDTQYF
once | TRBD2 | TRBJ2-3 | TRBV6-5 | TGTGCCAGCAGTTACTCGGGCGGGAGAGGGACAGATACGCAGTATTTT | CASSYSGGRGTDTQYF
. | TRBD1 | TRBJ2-4 | TRBV29-1 | TGCAGCGTGGCCGGACAGGATGTAAACATTCAGTACTTC | CSVAGQDVNIQYF
. | . | TRBJ1-2 | TRBV30 | TGTGCCTGGAGTGGAGGTACGAACTATGGCTACACCTTC | CAWSGGTNYGYTF
. | TRBD1 | TRBJ2-3 | TRBV7-2 | TGTGCCAGCAGCTTGACAGGGATTACAGATACGCAGTATTTT | CASSLTGITDTQYF
. | . | TRBJ2-2 | TRBV18 | TGTGCCAGCTCCCCGAGTAGGCCGACTTTAACCGGGGAGCTGTTTTTT | CASSPSRPTLTGELFF
. | . | TRBJ2-2 | TRBV30 | TGTGCCTGGAGCTTAGGCCTGAACACCGGGGAGCTGTTTTTT | CAWSLGLNTGELFF
. | TRBD2 | TRBJ2-7 | TRBV18 | TGTGCCAGCTCACCACGTAATAGCGGGGTGATATACGAGCAGTACTTC | CASSPRNSGVIYEQYF
once | TRBD2 | TRBJ2-1 | TRBV10-3 | TGTGCCATCAGTGATAGCGGGGGGCCTTCATACAATGAGCAGTTCTTC | CAISDSGGPSYNEQFF
. | . | TRBJ1-3 | TRBV27 | TGTGCCAGCAGTCAATTCAGTGGAAACACCATATATTTT | CASSQFSGNTIYF
. | TRBD1 | TRBJ2-5 | TRBV12-5 | TGTGCTAGTGGTTCCCAGGGGGCCCAAGAGACCCAGTACTTC | CASGSQGAQETQYF
. | . | TRBJ2-1 | TRBV7-9 | TGTGCCAGCAGCTCCCCACCCGGGTTCTGGTCCTACAATGAGCAGTTCTTC | CASSSPPGFWSYNEQFF
. | . | TRBJ2-3 | TRBV6-5 | TGTGCCAGCAAGTACGGTCCCACAGATACGCAGTATTTT | CASKYGPTDTQYF
. | . | TRBJ2-7 | TRBV7-8 | TGTGCCAGCAGATTAGCGGTGATAGCGGAGGCCTACTTC | CASRLAVIAEAYF
. | . | TRBJ2-7 | TRBV30 | TGTGCCTGGAGTAATGTGAGGGGGATCTACGAGCAGTACTTC | CAWSNVRGIYEQYF
. | . | TRBJ1-4 | TRBV2 | TGTGCCAGCAGTGAAGAGTCGCCGACAGTGAGTGAAAAACTGTTTTTT | CASSEESPTVSEKLFF
. | . | TRBJ2-5 | TRBV29-1 | TGCAGCGCCGTGATAGGGAGTGGAGAGACCCAGTACTTC | CSAVIGSGETQYF
. | . | TRBJ1-4 | TRBV9 | TGTGCCAGCAGCGTAGGTCACCAAGGGGAAAAACTGTTTTTT | CASSVGHQGEKLFF
. | TRBD1 | TRBJ2-7 | TRBV18 | TGTGCCAGCTCCCCCGGGACAGGGGGTCCCTACGAGCAGTACTTC | CASSPGTGGPYEQYF
. | . | TRBJ2-7 | TRBV7-8 | TGTGCCAGCAGCCAGGCGGGGCCCACCTACGAGCAGTACTTC | CASSQAGPTYEQYF
. | . | TRBJ1-4 | TRBV5-4 | TGTGCCAGCAGCTTGAAACTGGGGGCGATGACATTTAATGAAAAACTGTTTTTT | CASSLKLGAMTFNEKLFF
. | . | TRBJ2-6 | TRBV4-3 | TGCGCCAGCAGCCAAGGGGAGGCTGGGGCCAACGTCCTGACTTTC | CASSQGEAGANVLTF
. | . | TRBJ2-2 | TRBV5-1 | TGCGCCAGCAGCTTGGCCCCGGGAGCGAACACCGGGGAGCTGTTTTTT | CASSLAPGANTGELFF
. | TRBD1 | TRBJ1-1 | TRBV15 | TGTGCCACCAGCAGTAACACAGGGGGCACTGAAGCTTTCTTT | CATSSNTGGTEAFF
. | . | TRBJ2-1 | TRBV18 | TGTGCCAGCTCACCACGGGCAGCGGATGAGGGGTTCTTC | CASSPRAADEGFF
. | . | TRBJ2-3 | TRBV7-2 | TGTGCCAGCAGCCCCCGTCTCACCCGCACAGATACGCAGTATTTT | CASSPRLTRTDTQYF
. | TRBD2 | TRBJ2-7 | TRBV7-2 | TGTGCCAGCAGCCGCGAGCGGGGGGGCCGCGAGCAGTACTTC | CASSRERGGREQYF
. | . | TRBJ2-3 | TRBV9 | TGTGCCAGCAGCGTAGGAATTAGCGCGGTTTATGGTACGCAGTATTTT | CASSVGISAVYGTQYF
few | . | TRBJ2-2 | TRBV2 | TGTGCCAGCAGTGAAAGGCAAACCGGGGAGCTGTTTTTT | CASSERQTGELFF
. | TRBD1 | TRBJ2-4 | TRBV29-1 | TGCAGCGTTGACTGGGACAGGGGTGACATTCAGTACTTC | CSVDWDRGDIQYF
. | . | TRBJ1-1 | TRBV15 | TGTGCCACCAGCACCTTGGGTGCAGGGGCCGGTGCTGAAGCTTTCTTT | CATSTLGAGAGAEAFF
. | . | TRBJ1-4 | TRBV6-1 | TGTGCCAGCAGTGAATCTTTCCGGTACACTAATGAAAAACTGTTTTTT | CASSESFRYTNEKLFF
. | . | TRBJ2-5 | TRBV7-2 | TGTGCCAGCAGCCCCACCAGGGTTCAAGAGACCCAGTACTTC | CASSPTRVQETQYF
. | . | TRBJ2-6 | TRBV6-1 | TGTGCCAGCAGTGAAGCGCAACCGGGACGAGTAGGCTCTGGGGCCAACGTCCTGACTTTC | CASSEAQPGRVGSGANVLTF
. | . | TRBJ1-1 | TRBV10-3 | TGTGCCACCCAGGAGAACACTGAAGCTTTCTTT | CATQENTEAFF
. | . | TRBJ1-2 | TRBV28 | TGTGCCACCAAAGGGGGGGGCCGCTATGGCTACACCTTC | CATKGGGRYGYTF
once | . | TRBJ1-6 | TRBV7-9 | TGTGCCAGCAGCTTTTCTTCGGGGGCTGGGTCTAATTCACCCCTCCACTTT | CASSFSSGAGSNSPLHF
. | TRBD1 | TRBJ1-1 | TRBV11-3 | TGTGCCAGCAGCTTAGGCGGACAGGGTTTGAACACTGAAGCTTTCTTT | CASSLGGQGLNTEAFF
. | TRBD1 | TRBJ1-3 | TRBV28 | TGTGCCACCATAACAGGGGCGGACACCATATATTTT | CATITGADTIYF
. | TRBD1 | TRBJ2-5 | TRBV5-6 | TGTGCCAGCAGCTCCTCGACAGGGGCCGTAGAGACCCAGTACTTC | CASSSSTGAVETQYF
few | . | TRBJ2-5 | TRBV5-6 | TGTGCCAGCAGCTTGGGGGTTGGGGAGACCCAGTACTTC | CASSLGVGETQYF
. | TRBD2 | TRBJ2-5 | TRBV7-8 | TGTGCCAGCAGCTACGCCCCGGGAGGACAAGAGACCCAGTACTTC | CASSYAPGGQETQYF
. | TRBD1 | TRBJ2-1 | TRBV18 | TGTGCCAGCTCACCCCTACAGGGGAGTGGGGATGAGCAGTTCTTC | CASSPLQGSGDEQFF
. | . | TRBJ2-6 | TRBV9 | TGTGCCAGCAGCGTACCCGAGCGCCCTGGGGCCAACGTCCTGACTTTC | CASSVPERPGANVLTF
. | . | TRBJ2-7 | TRBV28 | TGTGCCGCAGTCGGGTACTCCGCCTACGAGCAGTACTTC | CAAVGYSAYEQYF
. | . | TRBJ2-2 | TRBV12-5 | TGTGCTAGTGGTTTGTTTCCCGGAACCGGGGAGCTGTTTTTT | CASGLFPGTGELFF
. | TRBD2 | TRBJ2-3 | TRBV27 | TGTGCCAGCAGTCTACAGCGGGAGGGCCTTGCAGATACGCAGTATTTT | CASSLQREGLADTQYF
. | . | TRBJ2-7 | TRBV5-1 | TGCGCCAGCAGGGACTACTACGAGCAGTACTTC | CASRDYYEQYF
. | . | TRBJ1-2 | TRBV5-8 | TGTGCCAGCAGCCTGGCTACGGGCCCGACCTATGGCTACACCTTC | CASSLATGPTYGYTF